A single sample is the source of the 24 T cell receptor beta chains below, sequenced in a study of blood T cell repertoires in COVID-19. TCRdb's copy holds only in-frame clones and misses some; the assay was immunoSEQ multiplex PCR. The sample holds approximately 150,000 clones, approximately 84% seen once. The material sequenced was PBMCs or T cells enriched from blood (not recorded which). These receptors all come from a woman aged 40 to 50 with acute COVID-19.

The chain is built from TRBV30 and TRBJ1-2; D perhaps matches TRBD1 (6 bases). The CDR3 runs 12 residues. The V gene's germline CDR1 is GTSNPN and CDR2 SVGIG (reference sequence). Trimming left V 3 bases short and J 5 bases short, with 10 bases between. The CDR3 loop is CAWREGGYGYTF. The DNA of the CDR3 is TGTGCCTGGAGAGAGGGGGGGTATGGCTACACCTTC.

The chain uses TRBV4-1 and TRBJ2-4; weak D call: TRBD1 (5 bases). Germline values: CDR1 MGHRA, CDR2 YSYEKL. V was cut by 1 base and J by 7 bases, with 17 bases left in between. CDR3 size: 16 residues. The CDR3 sequence is CASSQGNGVKGNIQYF. The CDR3 nucleotides read TGCGCCAGCAGCCAAGGGAACGGCGTTAAGGGGAACATTCAGTACTTC.

This rearrangement joins TRBV7-6 to TRBJ2-3; 15 bases fit TRBD2. Per germline, CDR1 SGHVS and CDR2 FNYEAQ. V shed 6 bases and J 4 bases; nucleotides not matched to a gene: 14. CDR3 length equals 19 residues. The CDR3 DNA reads as TGTGCCAGCAGTCATAACCCGGGACTAGCGGGAGGCAAGGCAGATACGCAGTATTTT. It yields the protein CASSHNPGLAGGKADTQYF. The full variable domain, its missing parts supplied by reference TRBV7-6 and TRBJ2-3, is GAGVSQSPRYKVTKRGQDVALRCDPISGHVSLYWYRQALGQGPEFLTYFNYEAQQDKSGLPNDRFSAERPEGSISTLTIQRTEQRDSAMYRCASSHNPGLAGGKADTQYFGPGTRLTVL.

There are a few counts of this clone. The CDR3 DNA reads TGTGCCAGCAGCTTGAGGGCCGGCCCAACGAACACCGGGGAGCTGTTTTTT. Amino acid sequence: CASSLRAGPTNTGELFF. The V gene is TRBV7-6, the J gene TRBJ2-2, with D tentatively TRBD2 (5 bases). The germline CDR1 and CDR2 sequences are SGHVS and FNYEAQ. V lost 3 bases and J 0 bases, leaving 14 bases between the germline ends. The CDR3 loop spans 17 amino acids.

The chain joins TRBV5-8 to TRBJ2-1; 8 positions agree with TRBD2. The CDR3 runs to 14 residues. With V trimmed by 2 bases and J by 8 bases, 6 bases remained unmatched. CDR1 and CDR2 from the germline V gene are SGHTS and YDEGEE. The CDR3 is CASSLAGEIDEQFF. The CDR3 DNA is TGTGCCAGCAGCTTAGCGGGAGAGATAGATGAGCAGTTCTTC.

CDR3 protein: CASSFRDRGDEKLFF. CDR3 sequence (DNA): TGCGCCAGCAGCTTCCGGGACAGGGGGGATGAAAAACTGTTTTTT. This chain connects TRBV4-1 to TRBJ1-4; 11 bases line up with TRBD1. With V trimmed by 5 bases and J by 6 bases, 5 bases remained unmatched. CDR3 length: 15 residues. CDR1 MGHRA and CDR2 YSYEKL come from the germline V gene.

This rearrangement joins TRBV9 to TRBJ2-1; 8 positions agree with TRBD2. The germline V gene encodes CDR1 SGDLS and CDR2 YYNGEE. This CDR3 comprises 15 residues. After removal of 3 bases from V and 1 base from J, the junction contained 3 bases not matched to a gene. This chain's CDR3 is CASSGSGTSYNEQFF. For the CDR3, the DNA is TGTGCCAGCAGCGGTAGCGGGACTTCCTACAATGAGCAGTTCTTC.

CDR3 DNA sequence: TGTGCCTGGAGTGTAGCGGGGTCCTACGAGCAGTACGTC. This translates into CAWSVAGSYEQYV. The V call is TRBV30, the J call TRBJ2-7; 7 nucleotides match TRBD2. Germline lookup yields CDR1 GTSNPN and CDR2 SVGIG (reference sequence). The CDR3 runs 13 residues. V lost 0 bases, J lost 1 base, and 0 bases stayed unmatched.

Only a few counts were recorded for this clone. The chain uses TRBV5-1 and TRBJ1-3; 8 nucleotides align to TRBD1. Germline V CDR1 and CDR2: SGHRS, YFSETQ. V was clipped by 4 bases and J by 0 bases; unmatched bases: 6. There are 16 residues in the CDR3. The CDR3 DNA follows: TGCGCCAGCAGCAACGTCGGGACAGGCTCTGGAAACACCATATATTTT. It encodes CASSNVGTGSGNTIYF.

V gene TRBV25-1 combines with J gene TRBJ2-2; 8 bases align to TRBD2. Germline-derived CDR1 and CDR2 are MGHDK and SYGVNS. With 2 bases clipped from V and 0 bases from J, the junction kept 8 bases outside the gene matches. This CDR3 is built from 18 residues. The CDR3 bases are TGTGCCAGCAGTGAAGGGATCGGACTAGCATCGAACACCGGGGAGCTGTTTTTT. As protein: CASSEGIGLASNTGELFF.

V usage is TRBV6-1 and J usage is TRBJ1-6; 7 nucleotides agree with TRBD1. The germline V gene has CDR1 MNHNS and CDR2 SASEGT. This CDR3 is built from 16 residues. The junction had 13 bases not matched to a gene; V was cut back by 4 bases and J by 10 bases. DNA of the CDR3: TGTGCCAGCAGTGGGAAAGGGGGCTTCGGGCACTCACCCCTCCACTTT. It is translated as CASSGKGGFGHSPLHF.

This chain uses TRBV5-1 with TRBJ2-7; perhaps TRBD1 as D (5 bases). This CDR3 is 15 amino acids long. Looked up from germline, CDR1 is SGHRS and CDR2 is YFSETQ. V lost 0 bases and J 4 bases, leaving 14 bases between the germline ends. CDR3 amino acids: CASSLVPGFDYEQYF. DNA of the CDR3: TGCGCCAGCAGCTTGGTCCCAGGGTTCGATTACGAGCAGTACTTC. The whole variable domain, filled in from reference TRBV5-1 and TRBJ2-7, reads KAGVTQTPRYLIKTRGQQVTLSCSPISGHRSVSWYQQTPGQGLQFLFEYFSETQRNKGNFPGRFSGRQFSNSRSEMNVSTLELGDSALYLCASSLVPGFDYEQYFGPGTRLTVT.

V usage is TRBV7-2 and J usage is TRBJ1-2; 8 nucleotides match TRBD1. The J segment lost 7 bases and the V segment lost 5 bases, leaving 9 bases of the junction unmatched. This CDR3 has 14 residues. Germline V CDR1 and CDR2: SGHTA, FQGNSA. CDR3 nucleotide sequence: TGTGCCAGCAGCCCCGGACAGGGTGGGGGTGGCTACACCTTC. It codes for CASSPGQGGGGYTF.

This clone was observed once. CDR3 DNA sequence: TGTGCCAGCAGCCCCCGGGACAGGGGAACCCAAGAGACCCAGTACTTC. Its protein is CASSPRDRGTQETQYF. This chain joins TRBV3-1 (or the pseudogene TRBV3-2) and TRBJ2-5; TRBD1 aligns across 10 bases. The length of the CDR3 is 16 residues. Germline CDR1 LGHDT, CDR2 YNNKEL (reference sequence). J lost 1 base, V lost 4 bases, and 6 bases had no gene match.

This clone was seen a few times. The CDR3 protein is CASSYRDARQGWTGELFF. The CDR3 nucleotides read TGTGCCAGCAGCTATAGGGACGCTAGACAGGGTTGGACCGGGGAGCTGTTTTTT. V and J are TRBV9 and TRBJ2-2, with TRBD1 matching over 7 bases. Trimming removed 4 bases from V and 5 bases from J; junction bases left unmatched: 17. The CDR3 extends over 18 amino acids. Germline V CDR1 and CDR2: SGDLS, YYNGEE.

The chain combines TRBV5-8 with TRBJ2-6, with 7 bases identical to TRBD2. V dropped 1 base and J dropped 0; count of bases not matched to a gene: 7. Germline CDR1 SGHTS, CDR2 YDEGEE. The CDR3 length is 18 residues. This CDR3 is CASSLILALSSGANVLTF. The CDR3 DNA sequence: TGTGCCAGCAGCTTGATACTAGCGCTGAGCTCTGGGGCCAACGTCCTGACTTTC.

The genes are TRBV6-1 and TRBJ2-7; D possibly corresponds to TRBD2 (5 bases). Germline CDR1 and CDR2: MNHNS and SASEGT. V lost 0 bases to trimming and J lost 6 bases, with 6 bases between them. The CDR3 has 12 residues. The CDR3: CASSEAGIEQYF. The CDR3 DNA sequence: TGTGCCAGCAGTGAAGCCGGGATCGAGCAGTACTTC.

This chain links TRBV27 with TRBJ2-7; 11 nucleotides match TRBD1. Germline V CDR1 and CDR2: MNHEY, SMNVEV (reference sequence). The CDR3 extends over 15 amino acids. V lost 6 bases to trimming and J lost 3 bases; unmatched junction nucleotides: 7. CDR3 nucleotide sequence: TGTGCCAGCAGCCGTACCGGGACAGGGGGCTACGAGCAGTACTTC. It is translated as CASSRTGTGGYEQYF.

CDR3 DNA sequence: TGTGCCAGCAGCTTGGAGGGGTCTGGGCGAATATACACCTTC. Its translation is CASSLEGSGRIYTF. The chain has TRBV5-4 and TRBJ1-2, with D possibly TRBD1 on 5 matching bases. The CDR3 spans 14 residues. V shed 0 bases and J shed 11 bases, with 17 bases lying between them. The germline gives CDR1 SGHNT, CDR2 YYREEE (reference sequence). The whole variable domain, filled in from reference TRBV5-4 and TRBJ1-2, reads ETGVTQSPTHLIKTRGQQVTLRCSSQSGHNTVSWYQQALGQGPQFIFQYYREEENGRGNFPPRFSGLQFPNYSSELNVNALELDDSALYLCASSLEGSGRIYTFGSGTRLTVV.

This clone occurred once. The V gene is TRBV18, the J gene TRBJ2-5, with a tentative D call TRBD2 (5 bases). V gave up 2 bases and J gave up 4 bases, with 11 bases separating them. CDR1 is KGHSH, CDR2 LQKENI, per germline. This CDR3 comprises 14 residues. In nucleotides, the CDR3 is TGTGCCAGCTCACCAAGAGGGCAAGGAGAGACCCAGTACTTC. Translation: CASSPRGQGETQYF. The full variable domain, rest sourced from reference TRBV18 and TRBJ2-5, is NAGVMQNPRHLVRRRGQEARLRCSPMKGHSHVYWYRQLPEEGLKFMVYLQKENIIDESGMPKERFSAEFPKEGPSILRIQQVVRGDSAAYFCASSPRGQGETQYFGPGTRLLVL.

This sequence joins TRBV11-2 and TRBJ1-1; a possible D gene is TRBD1 (5 bases). The CDR3 loop spans 17 amino acids. Germline lookup yields CDR1 SGHAT and CDR2 FQNNGV. V lost 4 bases and J 4 bases, leaving 22 bases between the germline ends. CDR3 DNA: TGTGCCAGCAGCTGGGGGTTAGGAGGGTGGGCGAGCACTGAAGCTTTCTTT. Translating gives CASSWGLGGWASTEAFF.

The chain employs TRBV12-5 and TRBJ1-1, with 7 bases fitting TRBD1. Germline loops: CDR1 LGHNT, CDR2 FRNRAP. With V trimmed by 6 bases and J by 1 base, 11 bases remained unmatched. CDR3 length equals 16 residues. The DNA for the CDR3 is TGTGCTAGTGGCCTCCAGGGGGGATGGAAGAACACTGAAGCTTTCTTT. Its protein product is CASGLQGGWKNTEAFF. The variable domain in full, completed from reference TRBV12-5 and TRBJ1-1, reads DARVTQTPRHKVTEMGQEVTMRCQPILGHNTVFWYRQTMMQGLELLAYFRNRAPLDDSGMPKDRFSAEMPDATLATLKIQPSEPRDSAVYFCASGLQGGWKNTEAFFGQGTRLTVV.

This chain uses TRBV28 with TRBJ1-6; 10 positions match TRBD1. CDR3 length equals 16 residues. Germline trimming cut 1 base from V and 9 bases from J; bases unmatched to any gene: 6. Germline V CDR1 and CDR2: MDHEN, SYDVKM. CDR3 coding DNA: TGTGCCAGCAGTTTATTACCGGGACAGGGGTCTTCACCCCTCCACTTT. This encodes CASSLLPGQGSSPLHF. The entire variable domain, with the rest obtained from reference TRBV28 and TRBJ1-6, is as follows: DVKVTQSSRYLVKRTGEKVFLECVQDMDHENMFWYRQDPGLGLRLIYFSYDVKMKEKGDIPEGYSVSREKKERFSLILESASTNQTSMYLCASSLLPGQGSSPLHFGNGTRLTVT.

V gene TRBV19 combines with J gene TRBJ1-5, with D possibly TRBD1 on 6 matching bases. Germline CDR1 and CDR2: LNHDA and SQIVND (reference sequence). This CDR3 has 15 residues. V was clipped by 6 bases and J by 3 bases, with 15 bases between them. The CDR3 bases are TGTGCCAGTAGGTCCGGGACAACTCTCAATCAGCCCCAGCATTTT. It yields the protein CASRSGTTLNQPQHF.